This T cell receptor beta chain was captured by sequencing in a study of blood T cell repertoires in COVID-19. Background on the study: PBMCs, B-cell-depleted T cells, or T cells provided the cDNA or gDNA that made up the material.

The data were produced by immunoSEQ multiplex PCR, yet TCRdb's version contains in-frame clones alone and is incomplete. The data contain about 250,000 clones, more than 75% of them singletons. Germline V gives CDR1 MNHEY, CDR2 SVGAGI. Trimming removed 6 bases from V and 5 bases from J; junction bases left unmatched: 4. The CDR3 runs 13 residues. Material: PBMCs or T cells enriched from blood (not recorded which). This receptor was obtained from a woman between 45 and 65 years old who had been exposed to COVID-19. The chain recombines TRBV6-5 with TRBJ1-2; 9 bases align to TRBD1. As DNA, the CDR3 is TGTGCCAGCAGGAAAGACAGGGGGTATGGCTACACCTTC. Protein: CASRKDRGYGYTF.